Below, 8 T cell receptor beta chains from the same sample are listed, as sequenced in a study of shared clonotypes between healthy human individuals. Assay: immunoSEQ multiplex PCR; the TCRdb copy retains only in-frame clones and omits some. In the table there are more than 1,200,000 clones, about 98.5% of which are singletons. Material for sequencing was naive CD4+ T cells sorted from blood. Subset: CD45RA+ positively selected. The receptors derive from a man aged 25-45 years in good health.

This sequence joins TRBV7-8 and TRBJ1-5; TRBD1 aligns across 8 bases. Germline-derived CDR1 and CDR2 are SGHVS and FQNEAQ. The V and J ends lost 5 bases and 2 bases, in that order; junction bases with no gene match: 8. CDR3 size: 16 residues. The CDR3 nucleotides read TGTGCCAGCAGCCACTCCGACAGGGGTGGCAATCAGCCCCAGCATTTT. Translation: CASSHSDRGGNQPQHF.

The chain uses TRBV5-4 and TRBJ2-2; D gene uncertain. The V and J ends lost 0 bases and 0 bases respectively, with 6 bases between them. Germline assignment: CDR1 SGHNT and CDR2 YYREEE (reference sequence). This CDR3 comprises 15 residues. In DNA, the CDR3 is TGTGCCAGCAGCTTGGCAGCATCGAACACCGGGGAGCTGTTTTTT. It yields the protein CASSLAASNTGELFF.

The rearrangement uses TRBV7-2 and TRBJ2-1; D is ambiguous. This CDR3 has 13 residues. Trimming took 5 bases from V and 7 from J, leaving 12 bases between them. Germline CDR1 reads SGHTA; CDR2 reads FQGNSA. The DNA for the CDR3 is TGTGCCAGCAGCCTTCACGTAAGTAATGAGCAGTTCTTC. Protein sequence: CASSLHVSNEQFF.

The chain recombines TRBV7-8 with TRBJ2-7; D is ambiguous. V gave up 3 bases and J gave up 7 bases, with 19 bases separating them. Germline V CDR1 and CDR2: SGHVS, FQNEAQ. This CDR3 has 15 residues. This chain's CDR3 is CASSLVAQPTLEQYF. The CDR3 DNA sequence: TGTGCCAGCAGCTTGGTCGCGCAGCCCACTCTTGAGCAGTACTTC.

The chain links TRBV6-6 to TRBJ1-5; no clear D. V was shortened by 6 bases and J by 0 bases, with 12 bases between the two germline ends. The CDR3 is 15 amino acids. Germline V lookup: CDR1 MNHNY, CDR2 SVGAGI (reference sequence). CDR3 nucleotide sequence: TGTGCCAGCAGGGAACACACGGGTAGCAATCAGCCCCAGCATTTT. Amino acid sequence: CASREHTGSNQPQHF.

V gene TRBV29-1 combines with J gene TRBJ1-5, with TRBD1 as a possible D gene (5 bases). CDR1 SQVTM and CDR2 ANQGSEA come from the germline V gene. Trimming cost V 6 bases and J 4 bases, with 16 bases left between them. CDR3 length: 14 residues. The CDR3 loop is CSVATASGNQPQHF. The CDR3 DNA follows: TGCAGCGTGGCGACAGCCTCGGGAAATCAGCCCCAGCATTTT.

This clone was counted once. Distinct nucleotide sequences in the sample also encode this CDR3. CDR3 in amino acids: CASSLAPRAGNTIYF. Here the CDR3 DNA reads TGTGCCAGCAGCTTAGCCCCCCGGGCTGGAAACACCATATATTTT. This chain connects TRBV7-2 to TRBJ1-3; the D is unclear. CDR3 length: 15 residues. Between the trimmed V and J ends, which lost 0 bases and 2 bases, there was a span of 8 bases. Looked up from germline, CDR1 is SGHTA and CDR2 is FQGNSA.

The CDR3 DNA is TGCGCCAGCAGTAGGACTAGCGGGAGTTTTGATGAGCAGTTCTTC. Amino acids: CASSRTSGSFDEQFF. The chain recombines TRBV10-1 with TRBJ2-1; 13 bases agree with TRBD2. CDR1 is WNHNN and CDR2 is SYGVQD in the germline V gene (reference sequence). CDR3 length: 15 residues. V trimming: 5 bases; J trimming: 8 bases; junction bases outside the gene matches: 6.